This T cell receptor (beta chain) was recovered during a study of blood T cell repertoires in COVID-19. Study background: Specimens from acute and convalescent COVID-19 originated in the United States, Italy and Spain. PBMCs, B-cell-depleted T cells, or T cells were the source of the cDNA or gDNA that made up the material.

Original methodology: Estimates of nucleated cell counts were drawn from the amplification of reference gene primers. Sequencing was performed with immunoSEQ multiplex PCR; in TCRdb, only in-frame clones are kept and a portion is missing. The DNA was the basis for D and trimming; V, J and clone size are from that table. The table lists some 50,000 clones, 70% to 90% of them singletons. This clone appeared a single time. The V gene end was trimmed by 5 bases and the J gene end by 5 bases; junction bases not matched to a gene: 3. The CDR3 totals 13 residues. Germline V gives CDR1 MNHEY, CDR2 SMNVEV (reference sequence).

Input material: peripheral blood. The receptor comes from a human donor in a cohort sampled during active COVID-19. The chain uses TRBV27 and TRBJ2-5; 9 bases are a match to TRBD1. The CDR3: CASSRDRDETQYF. Written as DNA, the CDR3 is TGTGCCAGCAGTCGGGACAGGGACGAGACCCAGTACTTC.